One and the same sample provided the 18 T cell receptor beta chains below, sequenced in a study of T cell repertoires in cytomegalovirus infection. TCRdb re-called the reads through MiXCR, storing one row per CDR3 protein. The data show roughly 630,000 distinct CDR3 sequences, with approximately 25% seen just once and roughly 8% held by the top ten. The sequencing input was CD8+ T cells from PBMCs. Receptor source: a human donor in good health (CMV status not recorded). Some clones in this sample may be carry-over from other donors' samples.

This clonotype was seen many times. J is TRBJ2-3 and V is TRBV7-2; perhaps TRBD2 as D (7 bases). This CDR3 comprises 15 residues. V dropped 5 bases and J dropped 1 base, with 13 bases sitting between them. Germline assignment: CDR1 SGHTA and CDR2 FQGNSA. CDR3 coding DNA: TGTGCCAGCAGCCCCCGGGGGGCAGGCACAGATACGCAGTATTTT. Its protein is CASSPRGAGTDTQYF.

The sample holds a few counts of this clonotype. The chain has TRBV2 and TRBJ2-6, with D maybe TRBD1 (5 bases). CDR1 is SNHLY and CDR2 is FYNNEI in the germline V gene. Trimming pared 7 bases from V and 0 bases from J, leaving 7 bases between. CDR3 size: 14 residues. As DNA, the CDR3 is TGTGCCAGCACTGACAGCTCTGGGGCCAACGTCCTGACTTTC. It encodes CASTDSSGANVLTF.

The chain carries TRBV7-2 and TRBJ2-5, with D possibly being TRBD1 (6 bases). Trimming took 6 bases from V and 2 from J, leaving 25 bases between them. Per germline, CDR1 SGHTA and CDR2 FQGNSA. The CDR3 spans 18 residues. CDR3 in amino acids: CASRSGTRNPPTQETQYF. CDR3 DNA sequence: TGTGCCAGCAGATCCGGGACAAGGAATCCCCCTACTCAAGAGACCCAGTACTTC.

The chain combines TRBV10-3 with TRBJ2-5; TRBD2 agrees at 8 bases. The germline V gene has CDR1 ENHRY and CDR2 SYGVKD. Unmatched junction bases numbered 4, after V lost 3 bases and J lost 4 bases. This CDR3 has 14 residues. CDR3 region: CAISDKSGGETQYF. The CDR3 nucleotides are TGTGCCATCAGTGATAAGAGCGGGGGAGAGACCCAGTACTTC.

This clonotype has only a few counts. V is TRBV7-6 and J is TRBJ1-1, with a possible D match to TRBD1 (6 bases). CDR1 and CDR2 from the germline V gene are SGHVS and FNYEAQ. The CDR3 runs to 13 residues. The germline V and J ends were trimmed by 5 bases and 5 bases, with 12 bases remaining between them. The CDR3 region is CASSIKGGTEAFF. The CDR3 nucleotides are TGTGCCAGCAGCATTAAAGGGGGTACTGAAGCTTTCTTT.

This clonotype has only a few counts. This chain uses TRBV28 with TRBJ2-1; tentatively, D is TRBD1 or TRBD2 (5 bases each). The CDR3 extends over 15 amino acids. V gave up 6 bases and J gave up 0 bases, with 12 bases separating them. CDR1 and CDR2 (germline): MDHEN, SYDVKM. The CDR3 DNA reads as TGTGCCAGCAGAGGGGACGCTAGCTCCTACAATGAGCAGTTCTTC. The encoded protein is CASRGDASSYNEQFF.

This chain links TRBV6-1 with TRBJ1-1; D is perhaps TRBD1 (6 bases). From germline, CDR1 is MNHNS and CDR2 SASEGT. This CDR3 is built from 14 residues. With 3 bases removed from V and 0 bases from J, the gap between germline ends came to 8 bases. Here the CDR3 DNA reads TGTGCCAGCAGTGAGAGACAGGTGAACACTGAAGCTTTCTTT. Translation gives CASSERQVNTEAFF.

The rearrangement joins TRBV11-2 to TRBJ2-6, with D possibly called TRBD1 or TRBD2 (5 bases each). V lost 10 bases and J lost 3, with 16 bases in between. The CDR3 contains 15 residues. Germline CDR1 reads SGHAT; CDR2 reads FQNNGV. CDR3 coding DNA: TGTGCCACCTGGACACGGGATCTTGGGGCCAACGTCCTGACTTTC. Its protein is CATWTRDLGANVLTF.

V usage is TRBV19 and J usage is TRBJ2-1; D is ambiguous. Between the trimmed V and J ends, which lost 5 bases and 6 bases, there was a span of 26 bases. CDR1 and CDR2 from the germline V gene are LNHDA and SQIVND (reference sequence). The CDR3 totals 18 residues. DNA of the CDR3: TGTGCCAGTAGTGTGGTTTCTACCAAAGCATCCGGTGTCAATGAGCAGTTCTTC. Its translation is CASSVVSTKASGVNEQFF. Full variable domain (outside the CDR3, taken from reference TRBV19 and TRBJ2-1): DGGITQSPKYLFRKEGQNVTLSCEQNLNHDAMYWYRQDPGQGLRLIYYSQIVNDFQKGDIAEGYSVSREKKESFPLTVTSAQKNPTAFYLCASSVVSTKASGVNEQFFGPGTRLTVL.

The V gene is TRBV6-2 or TRBV6-3, the J gene TRBJ1-5; 8 positions agree with TRBD1. The CDR3 runs 17 residues. Germline values: CDR1 MNHEY, CDR2 SVGEGT. J gave up 4 bases and V 5 bases, and 13 bases lay outside the gene matches. The CDR3 protein is CASSNTPDRVINQPQHF. The CDR3 bases are TGTGCCAGCAGTAACACCCCGGACAGGGTAATAAATCAGCCCCAGCATTTT.

This clonotype was picked up a small number of times. This chain links TRBV14 with TRBJ2-5; 10 bases are a match to TRBD2. The J segment lost 3 bases and the V segment lost 0 bases, leaving 10 bases of the junction unmatched. CDR3 length equals 18 residues. Germline CDR1 is SGHDN and CDR2 is FVKESK. CDR3 in amino acids: CASSQDREGLAWEETQYF. The CDR3 region has the DNA TGTGCCAGCAGCCAAGATCGGGAGGGACTAGCGTGGGAAGAGACCCAGTACTTC.

This sequence joins TRBV20-1 and TRBJ1-1; D is unresolved. V shed 1 base and J shed 6 bases, with 12 bases lying between them. The CDR3 totals 13 residues. Germline V CDR1 and CDR2: DFQATT, SNEGSKA (reference sequence). The CDR3 nucleotides are TGCAGTGCTAGAGCCTCACGCGCCGCTGAAGCTTTCTTT. It codes for CSARASRAAEAFF.

This clonotype was picked up a small number of times. This chain connects TRBV6-6 to TRBJ1-2, with D possibly being TRBD1 (6 bases). Germline V gene sequence: CDR1 MNHNY, CDR2 SVGAGI (reference sequence). The CDR3 consists of 13 residues. The germline V and J ends were trimmed by 7 bases and 4 bases, with 13 bases remaining between them. The CDR3 reads CASTPGQLYGYTF. The CDR3 DNA is TGTGCCAGCACCCCCGGACAGCTCTATGGCTACACCTTC.

The chain couples TRBV19 to TRBJ2-1; 8 positions agree with TRBD2. V shed 8 bases and J 2 bases; nucleotides not matched to a gene: 8. CDR1 is LNHDA, CDR2 SQIVND, per germline (reference sequence). The CDR3 runs to 15 residues. The CDR3 is CASDPGLGAYNEQFF. The CDR3 nucleotides are TGTGCCAGTGATCCGGGACTAGGGGCCTACAATGAGCAGTTCTTC. The variable domain in full, completed from reference TRBV19 and TRBJ2-1, reads DGGITQSPKYLFRKEGQNVTLSCEQNLNHDAMYWYRQDPGQGLRLIYYSQIVNDFQKGDIAEGYSVSREKKESFPLTVTSAQKNPTAFYLCASDPGLGAYNEQFFGPGTRLTVL.

The chain links TRBV20-1 to TRBJ2-5, with TRBD2 matching 8 bases. V lost 0 bases and J lost 6; bases outside the gene matches: 6. The germline CDR1 and CDR2 sequences are DFQATT and SNEGSKA (reference sequence). The CDR3 is 14 amino acids. CDR3 nucleotide sequence: TGCAGTGCTAGAGAAGGTAGCGGGGAAAAGACCCAGTACTTC. This translates into CSAREGSGEKTQYF.

This clonotype was detected only a few times. The V gene is TRBV6-2 or TRBV6-3, the J gene TRBJ2-5, with a possible D match to TRBD2 (5 bases). V lost 1 base and J 4 bases, leaving 16 bases between the germline ends. Germline V CDR1 and CDR2: MNHEY, SVGEGT. This CDR3 has 16 amino acids. DNA of the CDR3: TGTGCCAGCAGTTACTTACTCGCCTCCCGGGGAGAGACCCAGTACTTC. The encoded protein is CASSYLLASRGETQYF.

This clonotype has just a few counts. V usage is TRBV6-1 and J usage is TRBJ1-1; possible D gene TRBD1, 6 bases. CDR1 MNHNS and CDR2 SASEGT come from the germline V gene. V lost 5 bases to trimming and J lost 5 bases, with 15 bases between them. The CDR3 covers 14 residues. The CDR3 loop reads CASSLRWGATEAFF. The CDR3 nucleotides read TGTGCCAGCAGTCTGCGTTGGGGGGCTACTGAAGCTTTCTTT.

This clonotype came up a few times. CDR3 bases: TGTGCCAGCAGCCATGGACGGCTCACAGATACGCAGTATTTT. Translated, it gives CASSHGRLTDTQYF. The chain is built from TRBV11-2 and TRBJ2-3; D ambiguous. Germline V gene data show CDR1 as SGHAT and CDR2 as FQNNGV. This CDR3 comprises 14 residues. V was clipped by 5 bases and J by 2 bases, with 11 bases between them.